The present T cell receptor beta chain was sequenced within a study of CD8 T cells in ankylosing spondylitis. Germline V CDR1 and CDR2: SGHRS, YFSETQ. This CDR3 spans 15 amino acids. With 0 bases removed from V and 2 bases from J, the gap between germline ends came to 10 bases. It was by quantitative 5'-RACE with molecular barcodes that TCR beta libraries were made. TCRdb processed the 5' RACE reads anew with MiXCR; each CDR3 protein has one entry. The repertoire holds some 250,000 distinct CDR3 sequences, with roughly 8.6% as singletons. This clonotype was observed many times. The chain combines TRBV5-1 with TRBJ2-3; D is unresolved. The TCR sequence derives from a male donor with ankylosing spondylitis or in good health (not recorded which). The sequenced sample was blood, either unsorted or a sorted T cell fraction (not recorded which). The CDR3 nucleotides are TGCGCCAGCAGCTTGGTTAGAACAATCACAGATACGCAGTATTTT. Residues: CASSLVRTITDTQYF.